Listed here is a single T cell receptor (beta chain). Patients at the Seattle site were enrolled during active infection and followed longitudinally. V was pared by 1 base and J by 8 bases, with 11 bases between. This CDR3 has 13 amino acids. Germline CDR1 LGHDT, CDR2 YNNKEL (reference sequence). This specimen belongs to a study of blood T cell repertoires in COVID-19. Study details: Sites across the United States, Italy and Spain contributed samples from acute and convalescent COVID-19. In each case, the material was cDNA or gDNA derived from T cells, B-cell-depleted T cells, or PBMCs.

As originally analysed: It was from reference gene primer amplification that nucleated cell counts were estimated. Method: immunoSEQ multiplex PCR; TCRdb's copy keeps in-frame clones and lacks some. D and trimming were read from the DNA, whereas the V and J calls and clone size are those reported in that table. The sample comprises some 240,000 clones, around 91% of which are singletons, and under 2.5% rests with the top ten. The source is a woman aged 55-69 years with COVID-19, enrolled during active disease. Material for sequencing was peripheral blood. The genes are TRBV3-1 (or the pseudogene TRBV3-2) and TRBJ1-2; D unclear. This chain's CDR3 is CASSQGPEGGYTF. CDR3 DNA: TGTGCCAGCAGCCAAGGCCCCGAGGGAGGCTACACCTTC.